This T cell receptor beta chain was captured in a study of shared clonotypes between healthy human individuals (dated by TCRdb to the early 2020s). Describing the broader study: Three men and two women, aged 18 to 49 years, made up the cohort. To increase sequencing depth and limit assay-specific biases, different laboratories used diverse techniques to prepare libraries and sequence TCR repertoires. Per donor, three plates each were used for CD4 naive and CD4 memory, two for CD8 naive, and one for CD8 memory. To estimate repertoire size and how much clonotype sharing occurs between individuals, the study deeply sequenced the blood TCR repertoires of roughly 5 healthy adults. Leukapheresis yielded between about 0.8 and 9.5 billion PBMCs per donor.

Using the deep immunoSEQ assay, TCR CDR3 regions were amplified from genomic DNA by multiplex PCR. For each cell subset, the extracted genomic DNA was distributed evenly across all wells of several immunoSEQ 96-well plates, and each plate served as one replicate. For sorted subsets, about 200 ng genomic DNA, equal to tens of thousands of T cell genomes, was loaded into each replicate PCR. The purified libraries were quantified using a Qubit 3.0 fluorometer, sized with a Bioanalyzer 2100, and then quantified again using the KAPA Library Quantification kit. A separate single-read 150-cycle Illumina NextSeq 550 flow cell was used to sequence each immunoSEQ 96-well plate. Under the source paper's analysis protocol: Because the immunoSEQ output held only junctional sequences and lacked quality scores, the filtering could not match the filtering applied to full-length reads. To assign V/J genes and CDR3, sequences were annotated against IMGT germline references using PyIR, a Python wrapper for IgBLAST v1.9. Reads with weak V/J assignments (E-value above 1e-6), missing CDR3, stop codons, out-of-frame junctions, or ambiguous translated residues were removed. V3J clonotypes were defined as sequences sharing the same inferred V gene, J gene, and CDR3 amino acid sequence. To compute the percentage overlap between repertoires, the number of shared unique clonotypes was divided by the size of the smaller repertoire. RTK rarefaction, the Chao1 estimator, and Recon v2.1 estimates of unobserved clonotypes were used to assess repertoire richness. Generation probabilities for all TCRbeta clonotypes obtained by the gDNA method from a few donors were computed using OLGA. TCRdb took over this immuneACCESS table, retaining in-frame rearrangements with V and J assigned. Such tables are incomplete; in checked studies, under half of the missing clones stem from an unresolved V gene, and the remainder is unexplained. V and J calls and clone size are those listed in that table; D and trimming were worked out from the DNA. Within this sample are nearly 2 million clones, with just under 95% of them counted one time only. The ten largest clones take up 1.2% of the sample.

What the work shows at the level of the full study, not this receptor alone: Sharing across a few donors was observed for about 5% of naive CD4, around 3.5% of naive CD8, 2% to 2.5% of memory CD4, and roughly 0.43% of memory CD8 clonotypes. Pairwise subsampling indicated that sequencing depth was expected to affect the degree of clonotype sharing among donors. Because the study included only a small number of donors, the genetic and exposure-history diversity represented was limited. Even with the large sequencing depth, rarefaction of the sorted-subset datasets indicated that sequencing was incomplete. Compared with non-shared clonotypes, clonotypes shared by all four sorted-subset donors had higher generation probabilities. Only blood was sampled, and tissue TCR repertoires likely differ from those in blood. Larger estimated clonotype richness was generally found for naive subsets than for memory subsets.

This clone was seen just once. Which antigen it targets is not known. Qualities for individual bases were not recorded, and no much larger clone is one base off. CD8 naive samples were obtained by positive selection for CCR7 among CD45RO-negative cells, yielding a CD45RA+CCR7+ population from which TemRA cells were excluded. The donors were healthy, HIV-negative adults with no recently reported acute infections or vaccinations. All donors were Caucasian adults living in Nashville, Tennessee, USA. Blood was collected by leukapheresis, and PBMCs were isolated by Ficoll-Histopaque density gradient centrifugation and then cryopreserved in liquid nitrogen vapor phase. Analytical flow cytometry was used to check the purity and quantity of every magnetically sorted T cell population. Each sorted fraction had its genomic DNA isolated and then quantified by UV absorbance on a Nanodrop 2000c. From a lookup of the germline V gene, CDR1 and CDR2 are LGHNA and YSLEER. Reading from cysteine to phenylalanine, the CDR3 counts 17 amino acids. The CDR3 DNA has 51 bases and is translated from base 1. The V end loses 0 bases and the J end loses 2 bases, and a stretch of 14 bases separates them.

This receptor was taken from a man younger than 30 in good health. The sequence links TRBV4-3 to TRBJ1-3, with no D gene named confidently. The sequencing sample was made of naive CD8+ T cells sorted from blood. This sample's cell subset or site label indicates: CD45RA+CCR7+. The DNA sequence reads TGCGCCAGCAGCCAAGATCTTTTCGGGCTTACTGGAAACACCATATATTTT. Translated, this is CASSQDLFGLTGNTIYF.